A selection of T cell receptor beta chains follows, all from one sample in a study of control samples from healthy donors and cancer patients. Only in-frame clones appear in the TCRdb table, and some are missing; sequencing was by immunoSEQ multiplex PCR. This table has approximately 70,000 clones, around 87% appearing once. The source material was PBMCs. Receptors were obtained from a woman between 45 and 60 years old with head and neck cancer. Each CDR3 is given with its conserved first and last residue. D genes are given only for firm matches. Part of the rows lack a size; the others show once, few, many or a class for expanded clones.

abundance: -; j_gene: TRBJ2-3; v_gene: TRBV11-2; d_gene: -; CDR3aa: CASSLVGGTDTQYF; CDR3nt: TGTGCCAGCAGCTTAGTCGGGGGCACAGATACGCAGTATTTT
abundance: -; j_gene: TRBJ2-2; v_gene: TRBV5-1; d_gene: -; CDR3aa: CASSLVLYGELFF; CDR3nt: TGCGCCAGCAGCTTGGTCCTTTACGGGGAGCTGTTTTTT
abundance: -; j_gene: TRBJ2-1; v_gene: TRBV5-4; d_gene: -; CDR3aa: CASSFSVGTAYNEQFF; CDR3nt: TGTGCCAGCAGCTTTTCGGTGGGAACGGCCTACAATGAGCAGTTCTTC
abundance: few; j_gene: TRBJ1-6; v_gene: TRBV6-5; d_gene: TRBD1; CDR3aa: CASTLIQGDSPLHF; CDR3nt: TGTGCCAGCACCCTTATACAGGGGGATTCACCCCTCCACTTT
abundance: -; j_gene: TRBJ2-5; v_gene: TRBV3-1/TRBV3-2; d_gene: TRBD2; CDR3aa: CASSPSSGGLQETQYF; CDR3nt: TGTGCCAGCAGCCCCTCCAGCGGGGGGCTTCAAGAGACCCAGTACTTC
abundance: -; j_gene: TRBJ2-3; v_gene: TRBV19; d_gene: -; CDR3aa: CASSFGNLDTQYF; CDR3nt: TGTGCCAGTAGTTTCGGGAACCTCGATACGCAGTATTTT
abundance: few; j_gene: TRBJ2-7; v_gene: TRBV3-1/TRBV3-2; d_gene: -; CDR3aa: CASSHGRGFAYEQYF; CDR3nt: TGTGCCAGCAGCCACGGTCGGGGGTTCGCGTACGAGCAGTACTTC
abundance: -; j_gene: TRBJ1-2; v_gene: TRBV28; d_gene: -; CDR3aa: CASRSEDTPTSNYGYTF; CDR3nt: TGTGCCAGCAGGTCGGAGGACACCCCTACCTCAAACTATGGCTACACCTTC
abundance: -; j_gene: TRBJ1-1; v_gene: TRBV4-1; d_gene: -; CDR3aa: CASSQVKVGGRGLKRPLTEAFF; CDR3nt: TGCGCCAGCAGCCAAGTAAAGGTCGGGGGCAGGGGCCTTAAACGCCCTTTAACTGAAGCTTTCTTT
abundance: -; j_gene: TRBJ2-7; v_gene: TRBV7-6; d_gene: TRBD2; CDR3aa: CASSPIAGVSYEQYF; CDR3nt: TGTGCCAGCAGCCCCATAGCGGGGGTATCCTACGAGCAGTACTTC
abundance: -; j_gene: TRBJ2-2; v_gene: TRBV30; d_gene: -; CDR3aa: CAWNQGLYTGELFF; CDR3nt: TGTGCCTGGAACCAGGGGTTGTACACCGGGGAGCTGTTTTTT
abundance: -; j_gene: TRBJ2-5; v_gene: TRBV7-3; d_gene: TRBD2; CDR3aa: CASSLTAGGQGETQYF; CDR3nt: TGTGCCAGCAGCTTAACCGCGGGGGGGCAAGGAGAGACCCAGTACTTC
abundance: -; j_gene: TRBJ2-1; v_gene: TRBV9; d_gene: -; CDR3aa: CASSVGDSSYNEQFF; CDR3nt: TGTGCCAGCAGCGTGGGAGATAGCTCCTACAATGAGCAGTTCTTC
abundance: -; j_gene: TRBJ1-2; v_gene: TRBV3-1/TRBV3-2; d_gene: -; CDR3aa: CASSHRGNYGYTF; CDR3nt: TGTGCCAGCAGCCACAGGGGCAACTATGGCTACACCTTC
abundance: -; j_gene: TRBJ2-1; v_gene: TRBV2; d_gene: TRBD1; CDR3aa: CASRETGGIDNEQFF; CDR3nt: TGTGCCAGCAGAGAGACAGGGGGCATCGACAATGAGCAGTTCTTC
abundance: -; j_gene: TRBJ2-1; v_gene: TRBV5-4; d_gene: TRBD2; CDR3aa: CASSLDGTSGSGEQFF; CDR3nt: TGTGCCAGCAGCTTGGACGGGACTAGCGGGTCGGGTGAGCAGTTCTTC
abundance: -; j_gene: TRBJ2-2; v_gene: TRBV3-1/TRBV3-2; d_gene: TRBD1; CDR3aa: CASSLRTGLNTGELFF; CDR3nt: TGTGCCAGCAGCCTTAGGACAGGGCTAAACACCGGGGAGCTGTTTTTT
abundance: -; j_gene: TRBJ1-3; v_gene: TRBV6-5; d_gene: -; CDR3aa: CASSDSGNTIYF; CDR3nt: TGTGCCAGCAGCGACTCTGGAAACACCATATATTTT
abundance: -; j_gene: TRBJ1-4; v_gene: TRBV27; d_gene: TRBD1; CDR3aa: CASSPSPGQGSANEKLFF; CDR3nt: TGTGCCAGCTCCCCTTCTCCGGGACAGGGGTCAGCTAATGAAAAACTGTTTTTT
abundance: -; j_gene: TRBJ2-5; v_gene: TRBV28; d_gene: -; CDR3aa: CASKGPLQTQYF; CDR3nt: TGTGCCAGCAAGGGCCCTTTGCAGACCCAGTACTTC
abundance: -; j_gene: TRBJ1-1; v_gene: TRBV16; d_gene: -; CDR3aa: CASSQSGGRGEAFF; CDR3nt: TGTGCCAGCAGCCAATCGGGGGGGAGAGGTGAAGCTTTCTTT
abundance: once; j_gene: TRBJ2-1; v_gene: TRBV5-8; d_gene: TRBD2; CDR3aa: CASSPGGLAGGPYNEQFF; CDR3nt: TGTGCCAGCAGCCCAGGGGGCCTAGCGGGAGGACCCTACAATGAGCAGTTCTTC
abundance: -; j_gene: TRBJ1-1; v_gene: TRBV4-3; d_gene: -; CDR3aa: CASSQEASWGLGTEAFF; CDR3nt: TGCGCCAGCAGCCAAGAGGCCAGTTGGGGGTTGGGGACTGAAGCTTTCTTT
abundance: -; j_gene: TRBJ2-6; v_gene: TRBV19; d_gene: TRBD1; CDR3aa: CASSMGGTGRRGANVLTF; CDR3nt: TGTGCCAGTAGTATGGGCGGGACAGGGCGTCGGGGGGCCAACGTCCTGACTTTC
abundance: -; j_gene: TRBJ1-2; v_gene: TRBV11-2; d_gene: -; CDR3aa: CASSSQGLGGYTF; CDR3nt: TGTGCCAGCAGCTCCCAGGGCCTGGGCGGCTACACCTTC
abundance: -; j_gene: TRBJ2-3; v_gene: TRBV18; d_gene: -; CDR3aa: CASSPPTRDTQYF; CDR3nt: TGTGCCAGCTCACCACCGACTAGAGATACGCAGTATTTT
abundance: once; j_gene: TRBJ2-2; v_gene: TRBV18; d_gene: -; CDR3aa: CASSRDVGHANTGELFF; CDR3nt: TGTGCCAGCTCACGGGATGTAGGACACGCGAACACCGGGGAGCTGTTTTTT
abundance: once; j_gene: TRBJ1-4; v_gene: TRBV9; d_gene: -; CDR3aa: CASSSQGNGLGEKLFF; CDR3nt: TGTGCCAGCAGCTCACAGGGAAATGGGCTTGGTGAAAAACTGTTTTTT
abundance: few; j_gene: TRBJ2-3; v_gene: TRBV29-1; d_gene: -; CDR3aa: CSLKRGGTDTQYF; CDR3nt: TGCAGCCTCAAAAGAGGGGGCACAGATACGCAGTATTTT
abundance: -; j_gene: TRBJ1-2; v_gene: TRBV9; d_gene: TRBD1; CDR3aa: CASSATGNYGYTF; CDR3nt: TGTGCCAGCAGCGCGACAGGGAACTATGGCTACACCTTC
abundance: -; j_gene: TRBJ2-5; v_gene: TRBV5-1; d_gene: -; CDR3aa: CASSLARDPLETQYF; CDR3nt: TGCGCCAGCAGCTTGGCACGGGACCCACTAGAGACCCAGTACTTC
abundance: -; j_gene: TRBJ2-5; v_gene: TRBV19; d_gene: TRBD1; CDR3aa: CASSKGQGRGQETQYF; CDR3nt: TGTGCCAGTAGTAAGGGACAGGGGAGGGGACAAGAGACCCAGTACTTC
abundance: -; j_gene: TRBJ2-5; v_gene: TRBV5-1; d_gene: TRBD1; CDR3aa: CASSWGTGEETQYF; CDR3nt: TGCGCCAGCAGCTGGGGGACAGGAGAAGAGACCCAGTACTTC